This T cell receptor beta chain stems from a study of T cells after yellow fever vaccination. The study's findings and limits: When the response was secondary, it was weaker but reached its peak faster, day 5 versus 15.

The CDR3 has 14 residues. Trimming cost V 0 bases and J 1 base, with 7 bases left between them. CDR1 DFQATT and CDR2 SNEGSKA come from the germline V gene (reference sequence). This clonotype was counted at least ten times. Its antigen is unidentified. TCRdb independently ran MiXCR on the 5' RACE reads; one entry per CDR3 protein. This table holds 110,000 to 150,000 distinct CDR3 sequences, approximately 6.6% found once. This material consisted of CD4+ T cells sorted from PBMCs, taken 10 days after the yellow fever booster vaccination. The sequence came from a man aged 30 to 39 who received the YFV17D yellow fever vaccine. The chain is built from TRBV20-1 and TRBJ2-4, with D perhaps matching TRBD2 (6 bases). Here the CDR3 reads CSARDLAAKNIQYF. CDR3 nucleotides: TGCAGTGCTAGAGATCTAGCGGCCAAAAACATTCAGTACTTC.